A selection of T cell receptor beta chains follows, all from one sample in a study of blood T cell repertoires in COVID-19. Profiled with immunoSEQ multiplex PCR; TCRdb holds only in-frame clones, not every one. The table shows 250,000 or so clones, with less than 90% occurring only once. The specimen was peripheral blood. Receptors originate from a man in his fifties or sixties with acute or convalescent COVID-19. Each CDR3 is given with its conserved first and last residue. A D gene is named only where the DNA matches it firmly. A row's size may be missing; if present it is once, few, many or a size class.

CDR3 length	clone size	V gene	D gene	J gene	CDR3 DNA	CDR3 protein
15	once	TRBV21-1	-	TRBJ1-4	TGTGCCAGCGACCCCCCCAGGCGTCCTAATGAAAAACTGTTTTTT	CASDPPRRPNEKLFF
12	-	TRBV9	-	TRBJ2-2	TGTGCCAGCAGCGCTAACACCGGGGAGCTGTTTTTT	CASSANTGELFF
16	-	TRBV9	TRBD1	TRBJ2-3	TGTGCCAGCAGCAAGGGACAGGGGGTCGACACAGATACGCAGTATTTT	CASSKGQGVDTDTQYF
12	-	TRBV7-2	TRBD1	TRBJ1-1	TGTGCCAGCAGCTTGGAAGACAGGGGAGCTTTCTTT	CASSLEDRGAFF
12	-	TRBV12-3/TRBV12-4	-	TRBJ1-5	TGTGCCAGCACCTCGGGGGTTCAGCCCCAGCATTTT	CASTSGVQPQHF
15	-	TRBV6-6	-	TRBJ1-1	TGTGCCAGCAGTTACATGCCCGGGGGTCGGGCTGAAGCTTTCTTT	CASSYMPGGRAEAFF
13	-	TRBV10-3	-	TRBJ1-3	TGTGCCGTAGGGGTTAGCTCTGGAAACACCATATATTTT	CAVGVSSGNTIYF
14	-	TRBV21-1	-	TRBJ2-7	TGTGCCAGCAGCAACCTGGGCGGGGGCTACGAGCAGTACTTC	CASSNLGGGYEQYF
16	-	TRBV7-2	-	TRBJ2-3	TGTGCCAGCAGCCAGCGATATGCGGGGTCTGTAGATACGCAGTATTTT	CASSQRYAGSVDTQYF
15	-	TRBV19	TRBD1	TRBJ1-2	TGTGCCAGTACCCCAAGGGGGACAGGGGATCGTGGCTACACCTTC	CASTPRGTGDRGYTF
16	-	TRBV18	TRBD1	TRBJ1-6	TGTGCCAGCTCAGAAATGGACAGGGGGAATAATTCACCCCTCCACTTT	CASSEMDRGNNSPLHF
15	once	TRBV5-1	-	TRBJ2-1	TGCGCCAGCAGCCCCCGGACAGCCTCCTACAATGAGCAGTTCTTC	CASSPRTASYNEQFF
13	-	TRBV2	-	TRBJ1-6	TGTGCCAGCAGGCCCCAACAGAATTCACCCCTCCACTTT	CASRPQQNSPLHF
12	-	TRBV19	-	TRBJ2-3	TGTGCCAGTAGTATGCGGGGAGATACGCAGTATTTT	CASSMRGDTQYF
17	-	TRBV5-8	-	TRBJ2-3	TGTGCCAGCAGCTTGAAGAGGCTAGCGACTTCCACAGATACGCAGTATTTT	CASSLKRLATSTDTQYF
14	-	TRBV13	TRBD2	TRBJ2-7	TGTGCCAGCGGACCAGCGGGAGTCTTCCGCGAGCAGTACTTC	CASGPAGVFREQYF
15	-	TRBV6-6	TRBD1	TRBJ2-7	TGTGCCAGCAGGGGACAGGGGGCCTCAACCTACGAGCAGTACTTC	CASRGQGASTYEQYF
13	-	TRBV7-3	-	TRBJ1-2	TGTGCCAGCACCCCCGGGGGGTCCTATGGCTACACCTTC	CASTPGGSYGYTF
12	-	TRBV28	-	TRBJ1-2	TGTGCCAGCAGCTCGGGACTGGATGGCTACACCTTC	CASSSGLDGYTF
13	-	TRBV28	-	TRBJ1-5	TGTGCCAGCACGTTACTCGGGGCGGGAGCCCAGCATTTT	CASTLLGAGAQHF
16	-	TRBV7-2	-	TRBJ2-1	TGTGCCAGCAGGAAACCAAGCAGCGGAGCATACAATGAGCAGTTCTTC	CASRKPSSGAYNEQFF
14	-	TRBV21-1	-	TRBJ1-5	TGTGCCAGCAGCAGGGGGAGGGGTGGCCAGCCCCAGCATTTT	CASSRGRGGQPQHF
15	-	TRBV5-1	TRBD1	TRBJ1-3	TGCGCCAGCAGCTTGGCCGGGACAGGGGAGAACACCATATATTTT	CASSLAGTGENTIYF
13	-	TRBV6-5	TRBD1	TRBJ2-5	TGTGCCAGCACCTTCGGGACAGATGGGACCCAGTACTTC	CASTFGTDGTQYF
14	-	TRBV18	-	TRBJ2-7	TGTGCCAGCTCACCAGGGGCGCGCTCCTACGAGCAGTACTTC	CASSPGARSYEQYF
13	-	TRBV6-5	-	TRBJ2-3	TGTGCCAGCTGGGTCCTACTCGGGAATACGCAGTATTTT	CASWVLLGNTQYF
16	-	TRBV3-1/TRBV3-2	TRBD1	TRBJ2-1	TGTGCCAGCAGCCCAGGGGCGGGACAGGGTTTTAGGGAGCAGTTCTTC	CASSPGAGQGFREQFF
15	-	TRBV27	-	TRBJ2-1	TGTGCCAGCAGTTTATTCGCCGAACGGGGGAATGAGCAGTTCTTC	CASSLFAERGNEQFF
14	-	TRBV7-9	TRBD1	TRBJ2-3	TGTGCCAGCAGCCGGACAGGGGTCACAGATACGCAGTATTTT	CASSRTGVTDTQYF
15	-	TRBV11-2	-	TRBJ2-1	TGTGCCAGCAGCCCAAGACAGAGCTCCTACAATGAGCAGTTCTTC	CASSPRQSSYNEQFF
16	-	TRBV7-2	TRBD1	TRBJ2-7	TGTGCCAGCAGCGAGTCCGGGACAGGAGGTTCCTACGAGCAGTACTTC	CASSESGTGGSYEQYF
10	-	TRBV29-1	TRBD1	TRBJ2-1	TGCAGCCAGGGGGACAATGAGCAGTTCTTC	CSQGDNEQFF
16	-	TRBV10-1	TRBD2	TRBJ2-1	TGCGCCAGCAGTGAGTCGGACGGGACTAGCGCCGATGAGCAGTTCTTC	CASSESDGTSADEQFF
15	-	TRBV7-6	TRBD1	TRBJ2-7	TGTGCCAGCAGCCCCGCGGGGACAGGGTCCTACGAGCAGTACTTC	CASSPAGTGSYEQYF
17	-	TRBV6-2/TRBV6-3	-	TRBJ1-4	TGTGCCAGCAGTTACTTACGGCTTCGACAGGAAAATGAAAAACTGTTTTTT	CASSYLRLRQENEKLFF
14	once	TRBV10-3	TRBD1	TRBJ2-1	TGTGCCATCAGTGGTGGACAGGGGAACAATGAGCAGTTCTTC	CAISGGQGNNEQFF
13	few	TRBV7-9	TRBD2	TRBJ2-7	TGTGCCAGCAGCTTAGCGGGGAGGGGCGAGCAGTACTTC	CASSLAGRGEQYF
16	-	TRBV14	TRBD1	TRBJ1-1	TGTGCCAGCAGCCAACCGGGACAGGGGTTGAACACTGAAGCTTTCTTT	CASSQPGQGLNTEAFF
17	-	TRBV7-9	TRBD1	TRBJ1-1	TGTGCCAGCAGCTTTACTCTGGGACAGGGGGTCGACACTGAAGCTTTCTTT	CASSFTLGQGVDTEAFF
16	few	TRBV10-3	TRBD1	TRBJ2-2	TGTGCCATCAGTGGGCAGGACAGGGGGCTTACCGGGGAGCTGTTTTTT	CAISGQDRGLTGELFF
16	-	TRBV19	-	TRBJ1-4	TGTGCCAGTAGTCGTTCGGGCAACAGGGCGGGCGAAAAACTGTTTTTT	CASSRSGNRAGEKLFF
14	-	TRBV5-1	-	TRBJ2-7	TGCGCCAGCCCGTGGGCGGGGGCACACTACGAGCAGTACTTC	CASPWAGAHYEQYF
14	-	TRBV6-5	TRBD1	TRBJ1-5	TGTGCCAGCAGTTCCGCAGGGGGCGCTCAGCCCCAGCATTTT	CASSSAGGAQPQHF
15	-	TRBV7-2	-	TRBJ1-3	TGTGCCAGCAGCTTAAGCGGTTTACTTGGAAACACCATATATTTT	CASSLSGLLGNTIYF
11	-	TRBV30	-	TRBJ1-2	TGTGCCTGGAGTTCAGGGGCAGGCTACACCTTC	CAWSSGAGYTF
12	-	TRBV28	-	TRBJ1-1	TGTGCCAGCAGTTTGACTTACACTGAAGCTTTCTTT	CASSLTYTEAFF
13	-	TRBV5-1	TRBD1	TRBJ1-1	TGCGCCAGCAGCACCCAGGGGGACACTGAAGCTTTCTTT	CASSTQGDTEAFF